The 3 T cell receptor beta chains below come from one sample, sequenced in a study of T-cell reconstitution after alpha-beta-depleted transplantation in children. It was with unique molecular identifiers that the TCRbeta library was prepared. TCRdb itself ran the PCR reads through MiXCR, one entry per CDR3 protein. The data show fewer than 700,000 distinct CDR3 sequences, around 13% seen once. Specimen: PBMCs, mostly from graft donor cells, collected 360 days after TCRalphabeta/CD19-depleted stem cell transplant. These receptors all stem from a male patient younger than 18 who had a stem cell transplant for acute myeloid leukemia, so the T cells may come from the graft donor.

The rearrangement links TRBV7-2 to TRBJ2-7, with TRBD1 matching over 12 bases. J gave up 4 bases and V 8 bases, and 9 bases lay outside the gene matches. CDR3 size: 15 residues. Germline V lookup: CDR1 SGHTA, CDR2 FQGNSA. CDR3 DNA sequence: TGTGCCAGCTTGGGACAGGGGGCAATTTCGTACGAGCAGTACTTC. Its protein is CASLGQGAISYEQYF.

This clonotype was counted a few times. V is TRBV5-1 and J is TRBJ2-3, with D possibly being TRBD2 (6 bases). Germline V gene data show CDR1 as SGHRS and CDR2 as YFSETQ. The V end lost 4 bases, the J end lost 2 bases, and 11 bases lay between the germline ends. This CDR3 spans 14 amino acids. In nucleotides, the CDR3 is TGCGCCAGCAGCATTAGCGGTATCACAGATACGCAGTATTTT. This gives the protein CASSISGITDTQYF.

This clonotype was recorded at least ten times. The chain employs TRBV4-3 and TRBJ2-1, with TRBD2 identical over 11 bases. This CDR3 is 15 amino acids long. CDR1 and CDR2 (germline): LGHNA, YSLEER. Germline trimming cut 6 bases from V and 7 bases from J; bases unmatched to any gene: 8. For the CDR3, the DNA is TGCGCCAGCAGGCGACTAGCGGGATCGAGTAATGAGCAGTTCTTC. It encodes CASRRLAGSSNEQFF.